This TCR beta chain was captured in a study of shared clonotypes between healthy human individuals. The data were produced by immunoSEQ multiplex PCR, yet TCRdb's version contains in-frame clones alone and is incomplete. This sample carries approximately 2,200,000 clones, around 93% of them seen once, and the ten largest clones take approximately 1.7%. The sample holds a few counts of this clone. CD45RO-negative cells were positively selected for CCR7, leaving out terminally differentiated effector memory CD45RA+ cells. Germline V lookup: CDR1 MNHEY, CDR2 SMNVEV (reference sequence). The CDR3 has 16 amino acids. V was pared by 5 bases and J by 1 base, with 9 bases of the junction left unmatched.

The source material was naive CD8+ T cells from PBMCs. This chain links TRBV27 with TRBJ1-1; 8 bases match TRBD1. The sequence was collected from a young man in good health. Some clones in this sample may be carry-over from other donors' samples. CDR3 amino acids: CASSPTGAGGNTEAFF. The CDR3 coding sequence is TGTGCCAGCAGTCCGACAGGGGCAGGAGGGAACACTGAAGCTTTCTTT.